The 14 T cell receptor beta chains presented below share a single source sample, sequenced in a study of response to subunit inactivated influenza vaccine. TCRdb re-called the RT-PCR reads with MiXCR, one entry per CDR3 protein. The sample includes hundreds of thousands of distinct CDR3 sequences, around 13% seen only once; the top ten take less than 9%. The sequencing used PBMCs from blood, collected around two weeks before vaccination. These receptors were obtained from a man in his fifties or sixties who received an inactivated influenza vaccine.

The CDR3 region has the DNA TGTGCCAGCAGCTTCCAACTAGCGAGTCTCTACAATGAGCAGTTCTTC. Protein: CASSFQLASLYNEQFF. The chain uses TRBV11-2 and TRBJ2-1, with 7 bases aligning to TRBD2. J lost 3 bases, V lost 3 bases, and 8 bases had no gene match. Germline CDR1 is SGHAT and CDR2 is FQNNGV. The CDR3 runs to 16 residues. Together with reference TRBV11-2 and TRBJ2-1, the CDR3 gives the full variable domain: EAGVAQSPRYKIIEKRQSVAFWCNPISGHATLYWYQQILGQGPKLLIQFQNNGVVDDSQLPKDRFSAERLKGVDSTLKIQPAKLEDSAVYLCASSFQLASLYNEQFFGPGTRLTVL.

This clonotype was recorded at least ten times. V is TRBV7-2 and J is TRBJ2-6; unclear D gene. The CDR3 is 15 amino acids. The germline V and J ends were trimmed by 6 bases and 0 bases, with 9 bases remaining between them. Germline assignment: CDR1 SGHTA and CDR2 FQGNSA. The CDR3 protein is CASSLLSSGANVLTF. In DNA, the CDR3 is TGTGCCAGCAGTCTTCTCTCCTCTGGGGCCAACGTCCTGACTTTC.

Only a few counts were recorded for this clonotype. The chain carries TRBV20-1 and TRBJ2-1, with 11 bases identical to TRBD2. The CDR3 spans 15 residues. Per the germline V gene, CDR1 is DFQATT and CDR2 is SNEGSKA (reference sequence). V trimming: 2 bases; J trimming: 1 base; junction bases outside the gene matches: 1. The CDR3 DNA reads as TGCAGTGCTAGAAGGACTAGCGGGTCCTACAATGAGCAGTTCTTC. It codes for CSARRTSGSYNEQFF.

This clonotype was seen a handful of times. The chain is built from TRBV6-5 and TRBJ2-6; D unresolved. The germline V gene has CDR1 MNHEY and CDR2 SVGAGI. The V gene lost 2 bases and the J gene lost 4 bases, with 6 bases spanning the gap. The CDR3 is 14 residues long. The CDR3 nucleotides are TGTGCCAGCAGTTACCACCGCGGGGCCAACGTCCTGACTTTC. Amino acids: CASSYHRGANVLTF.

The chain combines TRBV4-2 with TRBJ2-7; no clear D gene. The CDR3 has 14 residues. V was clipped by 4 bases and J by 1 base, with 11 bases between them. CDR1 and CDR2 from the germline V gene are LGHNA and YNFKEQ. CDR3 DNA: TGTGCCAGCAGCCCTGCCCAGGAATCCTACGAGCAGTACTTC. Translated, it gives CASSPAQESYEQYF.

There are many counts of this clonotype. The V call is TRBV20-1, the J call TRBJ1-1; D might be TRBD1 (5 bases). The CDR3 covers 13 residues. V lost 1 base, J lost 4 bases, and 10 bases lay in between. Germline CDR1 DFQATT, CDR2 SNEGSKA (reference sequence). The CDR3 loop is CSARGGRGTEAFF. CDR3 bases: TGCAGTGCTAGAGGGGGAAGGGGCACTGAAGCTTTCTTT.

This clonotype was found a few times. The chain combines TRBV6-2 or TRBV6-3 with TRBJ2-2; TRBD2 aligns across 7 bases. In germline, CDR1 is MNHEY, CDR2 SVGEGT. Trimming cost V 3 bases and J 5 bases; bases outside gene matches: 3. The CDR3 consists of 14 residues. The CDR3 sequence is CASSYYGRTGELFF. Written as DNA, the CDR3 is TGTGCCAGCAGTTATTACGGGAGGACCGGGGAGCTGTTTTTT.

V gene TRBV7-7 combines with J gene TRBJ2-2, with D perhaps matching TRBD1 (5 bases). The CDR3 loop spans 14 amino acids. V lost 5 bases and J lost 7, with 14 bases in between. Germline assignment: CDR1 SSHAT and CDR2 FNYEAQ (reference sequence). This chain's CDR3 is CASSRTGDGGELFF. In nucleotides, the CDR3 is TGTGCCAGCAGCCGTACAGGTGACGGCGGGGAGCTGTTTTTT.

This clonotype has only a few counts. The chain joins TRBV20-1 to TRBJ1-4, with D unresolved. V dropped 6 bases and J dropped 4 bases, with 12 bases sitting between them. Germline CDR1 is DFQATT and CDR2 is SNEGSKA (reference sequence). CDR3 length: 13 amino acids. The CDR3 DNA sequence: TGCAGTGCGACCCAGCGAATTAATGAAAAACTGTTTTTT. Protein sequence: CSATQRINEKLFF.

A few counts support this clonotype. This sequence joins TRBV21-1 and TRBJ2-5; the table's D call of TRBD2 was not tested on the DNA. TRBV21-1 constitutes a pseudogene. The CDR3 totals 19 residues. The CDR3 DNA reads TGTGCCAGCAGCAATGGTTGGGTAGCGGGAGAACGGGTACAAGAGACCCAGTACTTC. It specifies CASSNGWVAGERVQETQYF.

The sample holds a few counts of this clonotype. For the CDR3, the DNA is TGTGCCAGCAGTCCTCTACCGAGACCGACGCCAGGGGAGCTGTTTTTT. Residues: CASSPLPRPTPGELFF. The gene calls are TRBV11-3 and TRBJ2-2; D is undetermined. V was cut by 6 bases and J by 8 bases, with 22 bases left in between. Germline-derived CDR1 and CDR2 are SGHNT and YENEEA. The CDR3 has 16 residues.

CDR3 residues: CSARTGTWFGETQYF. As DNA, the CDR3 is TGCAGTGCTAGGACCGGGACATGGTTTGGGGAGACCCAGTACTTC. The genes are TRBV20-1 and TRBJ2-5, with a possible D match to TRBD1 (6 bases). Trimming cost V 3 bases and J 5 bases, with 19 bases left between them. CDR3 length: 15 residues. Germline CDR1 and CDR2: DFQATT and SNEGSKA (reference sequence).

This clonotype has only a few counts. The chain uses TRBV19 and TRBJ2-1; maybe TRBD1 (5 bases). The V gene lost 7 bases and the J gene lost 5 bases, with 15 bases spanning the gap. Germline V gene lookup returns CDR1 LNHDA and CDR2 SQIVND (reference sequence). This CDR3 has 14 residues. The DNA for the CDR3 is TGTGCCAGTACCAAGACAGCAGTACACAATGAGCAGTTCTTC. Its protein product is CASTKTAVHNEQFF.

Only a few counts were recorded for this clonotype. The chain's CDR3 is CASSRRQGEGTEAFF. In nucleotides, the CDR3 is TGTGCCAGCAGCCGTCGACAGGGGGAAGGCACTGAAGCTTTCTTT. The chain employs TRBV7-9 and TRBJ1-1, with 9 positions matching TRBD1. The CDR3 extends over 15 amino acids. Trimming cost V 5 bases and J 4 bases; bases outside gene matches: 8. Germline CDR1 and CDR2: SEHNR and FQNEAQ (reference sequence).